One and the same sample provided the 16 T cell receptor beta chains below, sequenced in a study of blood T cell repertoires in COVID-19. TCRdb's table, derived via immunoSEQ multiplex PCR, lists solely in-frame clones and lacks some. Here the sample spans about 28,000 clones, approximately 80% being singletons. Sequences were obtained from peripheral blood. The receptor set was obtained from a man between 65 and 85 years old with active COVID-19.

This chain uses TRBV7-8 with TRBJ2-3; 9 bases are a match to TRBD2. In germline, CDR1 is SGHVS, CDR2 FQNEAQ. CDR3 length equals 16 residues. The V segment lost 0 bases and the J segment 6 bases; nucleotides outside the gene matches: 7. Here the CDR3 reads CASSLAAGGRVDTQYF. The CDR3 DNA follows: TGTGCCAGCAGCTTAGCTGCGGGGGGGCGGGTGGATACGCAGTATTTT.

The J gene is TRBJ2-7, the V gene TRBV19; D remains unclear. Germline lookup yields CDR1 LNHDA and CDR2 SQIVND (reference sequence). The length of the CDR3 is 14 residues. Trimming stripped 1 base from V and 2 bases from J, with 9 bases between. CDR3 sequence (DNA): TGTGCCAGTAGTATAGGAGGTAACCCCTACGAGCAGTACTTC. Protein product: CASSIGGNPYEQYF.

This clone was seen just once. V is TRBV3-1 (or the pseudogene TRBV3-2) and J is TRBJ2-3; possibly TRBD2 for D (7 bases). The CDR3 runs 15 residues. CDR1 LGHDT and CDR2 YNNKEL come from the germline V gene (reference sequence). The V gene lost 1 base and the J gene lost 4 bases, with 12 bases spanning the gap. The CDR3 coding sequence is TGTGCCAGCAGCCAAGGGGGGGGCCGAGCAGATACGCAGTATTTT. This codes for CASSQGGGRADTQYF.

The chain joins TRBV11-3 to TRBJ2-6, with 7 bases fitting TRBD2. The V gene's germline CDR1 is SGHNT and CDR2 YENEEA. Trimming removed 1 base from V and 0 bases from J; junction bases left unmatched: 3. This CDR3 region has 17 residues. Written as DNA, the CDR3 is TGTGCCAGCAGCTTAGGCGGGGGACCCTCTGGGGCCAACGTCCTGACTTTC. This codes for CASSLGGGPSGANVLTF.

This chain joins TRBV15 and TRBJ2-7; 13 bases match TRBD2. V dropped 4 bases and J dropped 2; count of bases not matched to a gene: 2. Germline loops: CDR1 LNHNV, CDR2 YYDKDF (reference sequence). The CDR3 spans 15 residues. The CDR3 region has the DNA TGTGCCACCAGCAAAACTAGCGGGGGGGCCTACGAGCAGTACTTC. As protein: CATSKTSGGAYEQYF.

The gene calls are TRBV4-1 and TRBJ2-5; possibly TRBD1 for D (5 bases). This CDR3 is built from 14 residues. Germline CDR1 reads MGHRA; CDR2 reads YSYEKL. V was cut by 6 bases and J by 5 bases, with 16 bases left in between. CDR3 in amino acids: CASSPPPRVETQYF. The CDR3 DNA reads TGCGCCAGCAGTCCCCCCCCCAGGGTTGAGACCCAGTACTTC.

This chain joins TRBV5-1 and TRBJ1-4; tentative D call: TRBD1 (6 bases). The CDR3 totals 14 residues. CDR1 is SGHRS and CDR2 is YFSETQ in the germline V gene. V was trimmed by 3 bases and J by 5 bases, leaving 11 bases between them. The CDR3 DNA reads as TGCGCCAGCAGCTCTCAGGGGAACAATGAAAAACTGTTTTTT. This codes for CASSSQGNNEKLFF.

The chain uses TRBV4-2 and TRBJ2-7; D is ambiguous. CDR3 length: 16 amino acids. Germline V gene lookup returns CDR1 LGHNA and CDR2 YNFKEQ. Trimming cost V 0 bases and J 0 bases, with 12 bases left between them. The CDR3 loop is CASSQEGGMSSYEQYF. The CDR3, as DNA: TGTGCCAGCAGCCAAGAAGGCGGAATGAGCTCCTACGAGCAGTACTTC.

This clone was counted a single time. CDR3 nucleotides: TGTGCCAGTAGTAAGTCCCCCAGCACCACAGGTACTCGCGACAATGAGCAGTTCTTC. Encoded protein: CASSKSPSTTGTRDNEQFF. The V gene is TRBV19, the J gene TRBJ2-1, with D possibly matching TRBD1 (5 bases). CDR1 is LNHDA, CDR2 SQIVND, per germline (reference sequence). Trimming took off 4 bases at V and 5 bases at J, with 27 bases between the two ends. The CDR3 totals 19 residues.

The chain is built from TRBV10-3 and TRBJ1-2; no clear D. There are 13 residues in the CDR3. Germline V gene data show CDR1 as ENHRY and CDR2 as SYGVKD. V lost 4 bases to trimming and J lost 4 bases, with 10 bases between them. The CDR3 protein is CAISGGEAYGYTF. In DNA, the CDR3 is TGTGCCATCAGTGGGGGAGAAGCCTATGGCTACACCTTC.

This clone was detected only a few times. The gene calls are TRBV7-5 and TRBJ2-2; the table's D call of TRBD2 was not tested on the DNA. TRBV7-5 counts as a pseudogene. This CDR3 region has 19 residues. CDR3 nucleotides: TGTGCCAGAAGCTTAACAGGTGGTCAGCGGGGGGGTGATACCGGGGAGCTGTTTTTT. This codes for CARSLTGGQRGGDTGELFF.

This chain links TRBV9 with TRBJ2-6, with D possibly TRBD1 on 6 matching bases. The CDR3 extends over 16 amino acids. Germline assignment: CDR1 SGDLS and CDR2 YYNGEE. V gave up 3 bases and J gave up 0 bases, with 10 bases separating them. CDR3 in DNA: TGTGCCAGCAGCGGGGGGCCTAGCTCTGGGGCCAACGTCCTGACTTTC. It yields the protein CASSGGPSSGANVLTF.

This clone was seen just once. The J gene is TRBJ2-7, the V gene TRBV5-4; maybe TRBD1 (6 bases). Trimming removed 0 bases from V and 5 bases from J, with 15 bases in between. Per germline, CDR1 SGHNT and CDR2 YYREEE (reference sequence). The CDR3 runs 15 residues. CDR3 sequence (DNA): TGTGCCAGCAGCTTGGGCAGGGCCAAGGGGGACGAGCAGTACTTC. Amino acids: CASSLGRAKGDEQYF.

The V and J genes are TRBV18 and TRBJ2-1; the match to TRBD1 covers 9 bases. CDR1 and CDR2 from the germline V gene are KGHSH and LQKENI. V gave up 4 bases and J gave up 6 bases; unmatched junction bases: 7. The CDR3 totals 15 residues. CDR3 coding DNA: TGTGCCAGCTCACAACAAGCGGGACAGGGCAATGAGCAGTTCTTC. The encoded protein is CASSQQAGQGNEQFF.

The chain has TRBV7-9 and TRBJ1-3; D is unresolved. The germline V gene encodes CDR1 SEHNR and CDR2 FQNEAQ (reference sequence). This CDR3 is built from 14 residues. Trimming stripped 5 bases from V and 3 bases from J, with 11 bases between. The CDR3 reads CASSQALFGNTIYF. CDR3 in DNA: TGTGCCAGCAGCCAGGCGCTCTTTGGAAACACCATATATTTT.

This chain links TRBV19 with TRBJ1-3, with a tentative D call TRBD1 (5 bases). From germline, CDR1 is LNHDA and CDR2 SQIVND (reference sequence). V was pared by 6 bases and J by 3 bases, with 15 bases between. There are 15 residues in the CDR3. Here the CDR3 reads CASSMLGGVGNTIYF. Here the CDR3 DNA reads TGTGCCAGTAGCATGCTCGGGGGTGTTGGAAACACCATATATTTT.